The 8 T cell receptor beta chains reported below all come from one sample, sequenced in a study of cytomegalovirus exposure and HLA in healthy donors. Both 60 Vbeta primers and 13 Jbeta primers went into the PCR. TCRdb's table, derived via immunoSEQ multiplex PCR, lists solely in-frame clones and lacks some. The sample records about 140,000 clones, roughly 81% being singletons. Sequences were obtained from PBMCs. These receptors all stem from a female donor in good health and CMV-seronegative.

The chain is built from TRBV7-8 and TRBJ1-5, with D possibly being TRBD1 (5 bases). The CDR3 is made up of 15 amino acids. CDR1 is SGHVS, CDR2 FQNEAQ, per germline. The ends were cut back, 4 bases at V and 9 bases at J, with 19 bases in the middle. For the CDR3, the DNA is TGTGCCAGCAGCTCCGACAACGGGGGAAGGGGGCCCCAGCATTTT. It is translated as CASSSDNGGRGPQHF.

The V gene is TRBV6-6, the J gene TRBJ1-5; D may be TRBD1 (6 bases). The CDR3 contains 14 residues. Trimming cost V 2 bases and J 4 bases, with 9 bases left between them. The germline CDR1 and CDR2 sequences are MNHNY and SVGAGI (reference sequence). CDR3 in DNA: TGTGCCAGCAGTTACGGGAGGGGGAATCAGCCCCAGCATTTT. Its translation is CASSYGRGNQPQHF.

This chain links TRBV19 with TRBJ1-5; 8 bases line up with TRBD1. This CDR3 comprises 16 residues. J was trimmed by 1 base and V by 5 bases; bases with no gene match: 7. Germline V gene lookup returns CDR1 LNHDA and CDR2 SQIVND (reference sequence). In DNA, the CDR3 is TGTGCCAGTAGTGTAACAGGGGGTCGGAGCAATCAGCCCCAGCATTTT. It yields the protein CASSVTGGRSNQPQHF.

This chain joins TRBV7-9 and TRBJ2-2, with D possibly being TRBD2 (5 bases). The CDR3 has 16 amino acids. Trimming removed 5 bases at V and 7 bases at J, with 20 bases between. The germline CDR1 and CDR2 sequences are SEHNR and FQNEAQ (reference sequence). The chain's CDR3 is CASSPAPGNGSGELFF. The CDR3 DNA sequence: TGTGCCAGCAGCCCCGCCCCGGGGAACGGTAGCGGGGAGCTGTTTTTT.

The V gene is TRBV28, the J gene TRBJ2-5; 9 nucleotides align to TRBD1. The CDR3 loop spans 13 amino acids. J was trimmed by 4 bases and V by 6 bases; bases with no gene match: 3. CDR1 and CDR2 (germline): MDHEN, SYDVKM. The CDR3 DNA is TGTGCCAGCAGCCACAGGGGGCCAGAGACCCAGTACTTC. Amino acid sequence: CASSHRGPETQYF.

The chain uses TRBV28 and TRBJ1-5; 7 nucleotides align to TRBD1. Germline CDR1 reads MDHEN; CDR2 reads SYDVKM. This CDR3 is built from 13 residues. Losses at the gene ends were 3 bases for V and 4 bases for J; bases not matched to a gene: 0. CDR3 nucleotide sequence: TGTGCCAGCAGTTTGACAGGGAATCAGCCCCAGCATTTT. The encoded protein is CASSLTGNQPQHF.

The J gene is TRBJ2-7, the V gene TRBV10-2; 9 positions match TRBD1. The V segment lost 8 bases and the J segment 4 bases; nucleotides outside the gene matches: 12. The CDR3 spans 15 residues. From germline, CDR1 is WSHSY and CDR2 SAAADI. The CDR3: CASADRGTGFYEQYF. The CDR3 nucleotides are TGCGCCAGCGCAGACAGGGGGACAGGTTTTTACGAGCAGTACTTC.

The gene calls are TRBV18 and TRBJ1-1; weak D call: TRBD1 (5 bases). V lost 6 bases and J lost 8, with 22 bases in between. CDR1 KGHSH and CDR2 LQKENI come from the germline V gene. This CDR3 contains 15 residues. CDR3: CASSPGEAWIGEAFF. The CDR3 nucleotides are TGTGCCAGCTCCCCGGGGGAGGCCTGGATAGGGGAAGCTTTCTTT.